This TCR beta chain was sequenced during a study of T cells after yellow fever vaccination. The CDR3 consists of 16 residues. The V gene's germline CDR1 is SGHTA and CDR2 FQGNSA. V was clipped by 5 bases and J by 10 bases; unmatched bases: 14. This clonotype was seen many times. Its specificity is not known. TCRdb re-called the 5' RACE reads with MiXCR, one entry per CDR3 protein. The sample contains around 160,000 distinct CDR3 sequences, more than 5.5% of which appear only once. Study-wide results and limits: Clonotypes found in both CD4 and CD8 compartments made up a small share. Reappearance after the booster was seen for most primary-vaccination clones, at approximately 97% CD4 and 70% to 90% CD8.

This rearrangement joins TRBV7-2 to TRBJ1-6; 7 bases are shared with TRBD1. This specimen consisted of CD4+ T cells sorted from PBMCs, obtained more than 4 days after the first yellow fever vaccination. This receptor was obtained from a man aged 18-30 years who received the YFV17D yellow fever vaccine. The CDR3 sequence: CASSVRGTAHPSPLHF. DNA of the CDR3: TGTGCCAGCAGCGTTCGGGGGACAGCTCACCCGTCACCCCTCCACTTT.